Shown below are 17 T cell receptor beta chains from a single sample sequenced in a study of blood T cell repertoires in COVID-19. Produced via immunoSEQ multiplex PCR; TCRdb's table is partial and in-frame only. The repertoire includes roughly 60,000 clones, around nine tenths of them detected once, and 7.4% sits in the top ten. Sequencing used peripheral blood. All receptors derive from a human donor with active COVID-19. The donor label of this sample is uncertain.

This chain connects TRBV7-9 to TRBJ2-3; D call uncertain. CDR1 SEHNR and CDR2 FQNEAQ come from the germline V gene (reference sequence). Trimming took 2 bases from V and 4 from J, leaving 4 bases between them. CDR3 length: 12 residues. The CDR3 is CASSLLSDTQYF. The CDR3 DNA sequence: TGTGCCAGCAGCTTACTTTCAGATACGCAGTATTTT. The variable domain in full, with the rest retrieved from reference TRBV7-9 and TRBJ2-3, is DTGVSQNPRHKITKRGQNVTFRCDPISEHNRLYWYRQTLGQGPEFLTYFQNEAQLEKSRLLSDRFSAERPKGSFSTLEIQRTEQGDSAMYLCASSLLSDTQYFGPGTRLTVL.

The chain joins TRBV5-6 to TRBJ2-7; TRBD2 is a possible D gene (5 bases). The V end was cut by 4 bases, the J end by 3 bases, with 20 bases between. The length of the CDR3 is 16 residues. The germline CDR1 and CDR2 sequences are SGHDT and YYEEEE. CDR3 amino acids: CASSPFDGGSGYEQYF. DNA for the CDR3: TGTGCCAGCAGCCCCTTTGACGGAGGTTCGGGCTACGAGCAGTACTTC.

The genes are TRBV3-1 (or the pseudogene TRBV3-2) and TRBJ2-1; no reliable D call. Germline assignment: CDR1 LGHDT and CDR2 YNNKEL (reference sequence). Trimming removed 0 bases at V and 6 bases at J, with 15 bases between. The CDR3 covers 16 residues. DNA for the CDR3: TGTGCCAGCAGCCAAGATCGTAACTCCTATTTCAATGAGCAGTTCTTC. Translated, it gives CASSQDRNSYFNEQFF.

The CDR3 sequence: CASTANLGGGYTF. CDR3 DNA: TGTGCCAGCACCGCCAATTTGGGGGGTGGCTACACCTTC. The J gene is TRBJ1-2, the V gene TRBV14; D is perhaps TRBD1 (5 bases). Germline loops: CDR1 SGHDN, CDR2 FVKESK. Trimming took 7 bases from V and 7 from J, leaving 16 bases between them. The CDR3 extends over 13 amino acids.

The gene calls are TRBV6-2 or TRBV6-3 and TRBJ2-7; 7 nucleotides line up with TRBD2. CDR3 length equals 15 residues. V was pared by 2 bases and J by 0 bases, with 4 bases of the junction left unmatched. Germline V gene sequence: CDR1 MNHEY, CDR2 SVGEGT. CDR3 amino acids: CASSYKAGSSYEQYF. The CDR3 nucleotides are TGTGCCAGCAGTTACAAAGCGGGGAGCTCCTACGAGCAGTACTTC.

The rearrangement links TRBV2 to TRBJ1-2; D is unresolved. V shed 1 base and J shed 6 bases, with 15 bases lying between them. Germline CDR1 reads SNHLY; CDR2 reads FYNNEI. There are 15 residues in the CDR3. Written as DNA, the CDR3 is TGTGCCAGCAGTGAAGTGGTACAGAGCTTCAATGGCTACACCTTC. As protein: CASSEVVQSFNGYTF.

This clone was recorded only once. The rearrangement uses TRBV5-1 and TRBJ2-7, with D perhaps matching TRBD2 (6 bases). Looked up from germline, CDR1 is SGHRS and CDR2 is YFSETQ. The CDR3 loop spans 14 amino acids. The germline V and J ends were trimmed by 4 bases and 1 base, with 12 bases remaining between them. CDR3 bases: TGCGCCAGCAGCCCGACCGGGGGATCCTACGAGCAGTACTTC. It codes for CASSPTGGSYEQYF.

The J gene is TRBJ2-7, the V gene TRBV24-1; TRBD2 agrees at 9 bases. Germline V lookup: CDR1 KGHDR, CDR2 SFDVKD. With V trimmed by 3 bases and J by 3 bases, 5 bases remained unmatched. There are 15 residues in the CDR3. The CDR3 loop reads CATSDTSSGIYEQYF. In DNA form, the CDR3 reads TGTGCCACCAGTGATACCTCTAGCGGGATCTACGAGCAGTACTTC.

In regard to this clone: Relative to the germline gene, one junction end is altered; a read error may explain this. The chain employs TRBV7-9 and TRBJ1-4, with TRBD1 matching 8 bases. The CDR3 is made up of 16 amino acids. Germline V gene data show CDR1 as SEHNR and CDR2 as FQNEAQ (reference sequence). The CDR3 DNA sequence: TGTGCCAGCACCTTAGGGCCCCAGGGGGCTTATGAAAAACTGTTTTTT. Residues: CASTLGPQGAYEKLFF.

The V and J genes are TRBV5-1 and TRBJ2-1; TRBD2 matches at 14 bases. The J segment lost 9 bases and the V segment lost 0 bases, leaving 8 bases of the junction unmatched. The germline V gene has CDR1 SGHRS and CDR2 YFSETQ. This CDR3 spans 17 amino acids. In nucleotides, the CDR3 is TGCGCCAGCAGCTTGGATCCGGGACTAGCGGGAGACACTGAGCAGTTCTTC. It is translated as CASSLDPGLAGDTEQFF.

This chain connects TRBV5-8 to TRBJ2-7; 9 bases map to TRBD1. The CDR3 extends over 18 amino acids. Unmatched junction bases numbered 13, after V lost 0 bases and J lost 3 bases. CDR1 is SGHTS and CDR2 is YDEGEE in the germline V gene. CDR3 nucleotides: TGTGCCAGCAGCTTGGATCTTCCCCCTTTGGACAGGGGCTACGAGCAGTACTTC. This sequence encodes CASSLDLPPLDRGYEQYF.

This chain connects TRBV6-2 or TRBV6-3 to TRBJ2-1; TRBD2 aligns across 9 bases. Germline CDR1 is MNHEY and CDR2 is SVGEGT. The CDR3 spans 15 residues. V was pared by 6 bases and J by 0 bases, with 3 bases of the junction left unmatched. CDR3 DNA: TGTGCCAGCAGCATTAGCGGGAGCTCCTACAATGAGCAGTTCTTC. Its translation is CASSISGSSYNEQFF.

This chain joins TRBV7-9 and TRBJ2-2; D may be TRBD2 (6 bases). This CDR3 is built from 15 residues. Germline V gene sequence: CDR1 SEHNR, CDR2 FQNEAQ (reference sequence). V was pared by 4 bases and J by 2 bases, with 11 bases between. CDR3 DNA: TGTGCCAGCAGCTACGGGACTCCCAACACCGGGGAGCTGTTTTTT. Amino acid sequence: CASSYGTPNTGELFF. The full variable domain, with the rest looked up from reference TRBV7-9 and TRBJ2-2, is DTGVSQNPRHKITKRGQNVTFRCDPISEHNRLYWYRQTLGQGPEFLTYFQNEAQLEKSRLLSDRFSAERPKGSFSTLEIQRTEQGDSAMYLCASSYGTPNTGELFFGEGSRLTVL.

The rearrangement links TRBV15 to TRBJ2-3, with D maybe TRBD1 (6 bases). The CDR3 totals 12 residues. CDR1 LNHNV and CDR2 YYDKDF come from the germline V gene (reference sequence). Trimming took 1 base from V and 12 from J, leaving 11 bases between them. This CDR3 is CATSRVDRTQYF. In DNA form, the CDR3 reads TGTGCCACCAGCAGAGTCGACAGGACCCAGTATTTT.

V is TRBV5-1 and J is TRBJ2-1, with a possible D match to TRBD2 (6 bases). Trimming removed 2 bases at V and 1 base at J, with 19 bases between. From germline, CDR1 is SGHRS and CDR2 YFSETQ. This CDR3 comprises 18 residues. The CDR3 protein is CASSFVDGLRGSYNEQFF. The CDR3 DNA is TGCGCCAGCAGCTTCGTCGATGGGTTGCGGGGTTCCTACAATGAGCAGTTCTTC. Full variable domain (remainder filled in from reference TRBV5-1 and TRBJ2-1): KAGVTQTPRYLIKTRGQQVTLSCSPISGHRSVSWYQQTPGQGLQFLFEYFSETQRNKGNFPGRFSGRQFSNSRSEMNVSTLELGDSALYLCASSFVDGLRGSYNEQFFGPGTRLTVL.

This clone was recorded a few times. The CDR3, as DNA: TGTGCCAGCAGCGCCACAGGGGGCGGTCAGCCCCAGCATTTT. Translating gives CASSATGGGQPQHF. V usage is TRBV7-2 and J usage is TRBJ1-5; TRBD1 agrees at 9 bases. Looked up from germline, CDR1 is SGHTA and CDR2 is FQGNSA. Unmatched junction bases numbered 5, after V lost 5 bases and J lost 6 bases. The CDR3 runs to 14 residues. Together with reference TRBV7-2 and TRBJ1-5, the CDR3 gives the full variable domain: GAGVSQSPSNKVTEKGKDVELRCDPISGHTALYWYRQSLGQGLEFLIYFQGNSAPDKSGLPSDRFSAERTGGSVSTLTIQRTQQEDSAVYLCASSATGGGQPQHFGDGTRLSIL.

The chain has TRBV6-1 and TRBJ1-5, with D unresolved. The CDR3 is 14 residues long. Germline V gene data show CDR1 as MNHNS and CDR2 as SASEGT. Trimming took 0 bases from V and 7 from J, leaving 10 bases between them. The CDR3 protein is CASSEAMGGQPQHF. For the CDR3, the DNA is TGTGCCAGCAGTGAAGCAATGGGAGGACAGCCCCAGCATTTT.